Each of the 27 T cell receptor beta chains below was sequenced from the same sample in a study of response to subunit inactivated influenza vaccine. TCRdb reprocessed the RT-PCR reads via MiXCR and lists one record per CDR3 protein. This sample has about 700,000 distinct CDR3 sequences, with around 13% found just once. The material was PBMCs from blood, obtained 14 to 15 days before vaccination. Source of these receptors: a man in his fifties or sixties who received an inactivated influenza vaccine.

This chain links TRBV20-1 with TRBJ2-3; no firm D call. This CDR3 is 14 amino acids long. In germline, CDR1 is DFQATT, CDR2 SNEGSKA (reference sequence). This CDR3 reads CSGKRPHSTDTQYF. CDR3 bases: TGCAGCGGAAAGAGACCACATTCCACAGATACGCAGTATTTT.

This clonotype turned up a few times. The chain couples TRBV7-2 to TRBJ1-4, with D tentatively TRBD1 (6 bases). Germline V gene data show CDR1 as SGHTA and CDR2 as FQGNSA. The V end lost 1 base, the J end lost 2 bases, and 11 bases lay between the germline ends. The CDR3 spans 16 residues. The CDR3 reads CASSLVPGGTNEKLFF. The CDR3 DNA sequence: TGTGCCAGCAGCTTAGTTCCCGGGGGCACTAATGAAAAACTGTTTTTT. Full variable domain (remainder filled in from reference TRBV7-2 and TRBJ1-4): GAGVSQSPSNKVTEKGKDVELRCDPISGHTALYWYRQSLGQGLEFLIYFQGNSAPDKSGLPSDRFSAERTGGSVSTLTIQRTQQEDSAVYLCASSLVPGGTNEKLFFGSGTQLSVL.

This clonotype was seen only a few times. This chain links TRBV3-1 with TRBJ2-1; D remains unclear. The CDR3 consists of 13 residues. Germline values: CDR1 LGHDT, CDR2 YNNKEL (reference sequence). V was pared by 1 base and J by 8 bases, with 9 bases between. CDR3 protein: CASSQVRSHEQFF. The CDR3 nucleotides are TGTGCCAGCAGCCAAGTTCGAAGCCATGAGCAGTTCTTC.

This clonotype was detected ten times or more. The CDR3 DNA reads as TGTGCCAGCAGTTTGAGAAATGGCTACACCTTC. Its translation is CASSLRNGYTF. The chain links TRBV12-3 or TRBV12-4 to TRBJ1-2; no firm D call. Trimming shortened V by 3 bases and J by 6 bases, and 5 bases separated the two germline ends. The CDR3 has 11 residues.

V and J are TRBV4-2 and TRBJ2-4, with D possibly TRBD2 on 5 matching bases. V lost 7 bases and J lost 8, with 15 bases in between. There are 13 residues in the CDR3. CDR1 and CDR2 from the germline V gene are LGHNA and YNFKEQ. CDR3 nucleotides: TGTGCCAGCACCAGCAAACCGAGGGACATTCAGTACTTC. This encodes CASTSKPRDIQYF.

The sample holds many counts of this clonotype. V and J are TRBV3-1 and TRBJ2-7; 12 positions match TRBD2. Germline V gives CDR1 LGHDT, CDR2 YNNKEL (reference sequence). The CDR3 is made up of 15 amino acids. J was trimmed by 5 bases and V by 0 bases; bases with no gene match: 2. Written as DNA, the CDR3 is TGTGCCAGCAGCCAAGAGCGACTAGCGGGAGACGAGCAGTACTTC. Its protein product is CASSQERLAGDEQYF.

The chain carries TRBV4-2 and TRBJ1-4, with TRBD1 matching over 9 bases. The CDR3 loop spans 15 amino acids. Germline V gene data show CDR1 as LGHNA and CDR2 as YNFKEQ. With 4 bases clipped from V and 7 bases from J, the junction kept 7 bases outside the gene matches. The CDR3 spells CASSRRQGVGEKLFF. The CDR3 DNA follows: TGTGCCAGCAGCCGCCGACAGGGGGTAGGTGAAAAACTGTTTTTT.

The chain employs TRBV4-2 and TRBJ2-1, with TRBD1 matching 7 bases. Per the germline V gene, CDR1 is LGHNA and CDR2 is YNFKEQ. After removal of 2 bases from V and 3 bases from J, the junction contained 7 bases not matched to a gene. The CDR3 spans 16 residues. In nucleotides, the CDR3 is TGTGCCAGCAGCCAAAGTCCGGGACAGAACTACAATGAGCAGTTCTTC. It translates to CASSQSPGQNYNEQFF.

The J gene is TRBJ1-5, the V gene TRBV2; 10 nucleotides align to TRBD1. V lost 8 bases to trimming and J lost 0 bases; unmatched junction nucleotides: 13. The CDR3 loop spans 18 amino acids. Per germline, CDR1 SNHLY and CDR2 FYNNEI. The CDR3 spells CASREAGQGFYSNQPQHF. DNA for the CDR3: TGTGCCAGCCGGGAAGCGGGACAGGGGTTTTATAGCAATCAGCCCCAGCATTTT.

This clonotype was seen a handful of times. The chain combines TRBV7-2 with TRBJ2-2; 12 bases are a match to TRBD1. There are 17 residues in the CDR3. Losses at the gene ends were 3 bases for V and 6 bases for J; bases not matched to a gene: 8. In germline, CDR1 is SGHTA, CDR2 FQGNSA. The CDR3 nucleotides are TGTGCCAGCAGCTTGCCGGGACAGGGGGCGTCGGCCGGGGAGCTGTTTTTT. It is translated as CASSLPGQGASAGELFF.

The V gene is TRBV5-1, the J gene TRBJ2-1; 8 bases fit TRBD2. Germline CDR1 reads SGHRS; CDR2 reads YFSETQ. The CDR3 sequence is 14 residues long. The J segment lost 4 bases and the V segment lost 4 bases, leaving 4 bases of the junction unmatched. The CDR3 is CASSGERGYNEQFF. Written as DNA, the CDR3 is TGCGCCAGCAGCGGGGAGCGGGGGTACAATGAGCAGTTCTTC. The full variable domain, rest sourced from reference TRBV5-1 and TRBJ2-1, is KAGVTQTPRYLIKTRGQQVTLSCSPISGHRSVSWYQQTPGQGLQFLFEYFSETQRNKGNFPGRFSGRQFSNSRSEMNVSTLELGDSALYLCASSGERGYNEQFFGPGTRLTVL.

This clonotype has more than one count but fewer than ten. The chain links TRBV5-1 to TRBJ2-1; D unclear. Germline-derived CDR1 and CDR2 are SGHRS and YFSETQ. The CDR3 runs to 16 residues. Deletions cut 0 bases from V and 3 bases from J, with 13 bases between. For the CDR3, the DNA is TGCGCCAGCAGCTTGGAGGCAGGTACATACTACAATGAGCAGTTCTTC. Translating gives CASSLEAGTYYNEQFF.

The chain employs TRBV4-1 and TRBJ2-7, with TRBD2 matching 9 bases. The CDR3 runs to 17 residues. Germline V gives CDR1 MGHRA, CDR2 YSYEKL. Unmatched junction bases numbered 12, after V lost 3 bases and J lost 3 bases. The CDR3 protein is CASSHDWTSEGDYEQYF. Written as DNA, the CDR3 is TGCGCCAGCAGCCACGACTGGACTAGCGAGGGGGACTACGAGCAGTACTTC.

At least ten counts were recorded for this clonotype. The V gene is TRBV7-2, the J gene TRBJ2-7; D ambiguous. V was trimmed by 2 bases and J by 0 bases, leaving 5 bases between them. This CDR3 is 13 amino acids long. CDR1 and CDR2 (germline): SGHTA, FQGNSA. The CDR3 DNA reads as TGTGCCAGCAGCTTAATTAGCTCCTACGAGCAGTACTTC. Translation gives CASSLISSYEQYF.

This clonotype was picked up many times. V is TRBV4-2 and J is TRBJ1-1, with a possible D match to TRBD1 (6 bases). Germline assignment: CDR1 LGHNA and CDR2 YNFKEQ. With 0 bases removed from V and 6 bases from J, the gap between germline ends came to 20 bases. This CDR3 is built from 17 residues. The CDR3 sequence is CASSQDGGRVSMAEAFF. CDR3 in DNA: TGTGCCAGCAGCCAAGACGGGGGGCGCGTCTCTATGGCTGAAGCTTTCTTT.

Details on this clonotype: Being one base from a much bigger clone, this may be a read error. The V gene is TRBV7-6, the J gene TRBJ2-3; D unresolved. The V end lost 1 base, the J end lost 2 bases, and 19 bases lay between the germline ends. The CDR3 is 18 residues long. Per germline, CDR1 SGHVS and CDR2 FNYEAQ. CDR3 coding DNA: TGTGCCAGCAGCTTAGATGATCCCGGAAGTACTCCCACAGATACGCAGTATTTT. Its protein is CASSLDDPGSTPTDTQYF.

This clonotype has a handful of counts. The chain links TRBV6-5 to TRBJ1-2; 7 bases align to TRBD1. Germline CDR1 reads MNHEY; CDR2 reads SVGAGI. V trimming: 0 bases; J trimming: 7 bases; junction bases outside the gene matches: 5. The CDR3 is 14 residues long. The CDR3 reads CASSYSQGTVGYTF. In DNA form, the CDR3 reads TGTGCCAGCAGTTACTCACAGGGGACGGTTGGCTACACCTTC.

The rearrangement joins TRBV25-1 to TRBJ2-7; D perhaps matches TRBD2 (7 bases). V lost 2 bases and J 2 bases, leaving 10 bases between the germline ends. Germline assignment: CDR1 MGHDK and CDR2 SYGVNS. The CDR3 loop spans 14 amino acids. The CDR3 sequence: CASSERGGAYEQYF. The CDR3 nucleotides are TGTGCCAGCAGTGAAAGGGGGGGGGCCTACGAGCAGTACTTC.

This clonotype was seen a few times. Here the CDR3 reads CASSPGHGKNIQYF. CDR3 sequence (DNA): TGTGCCAGCAGCCCCGGTCATGGGAAAAACATTCAGTACTTC. The chain joins TRBV11-3 to TRBJ2-4; D is unresolved. Germline V gene sequence: CDR1 SGHNT, CDR2 YENEEA. This CDR3 has 14 residues. V lost 5 bases and J 4 bases, leaving 12 bases between the germline ends.

There are a few counts of this clonotype. The V and J genes are TRBV12-3 or TRBV12-4 and TRBJ2-5, with D possibly matching TRBD2 (6 bases). V gave up 3 bases and J gave up 5 bases, with 13 bases separating them. This CDR3 contains 14 residues. The CDR3, as DNA: TGTGCCAGCAGTTTTGGCGGGATATCGGAGACCCAGTACTTC. It specifies CASSFGGISETQYF.

In this sample, this clonotype turned up a few times. CDR3 amino acids: CSAPRDRGSYEQYF. In DNA, the CDR3 is TGCAGTGCTCCCCGGGACAGGGGGTCCTACGAGCAGTACTTC. The chain links TRBV20-1 to TRBJ2-7, with TRBD1 identical over 11 bases. The germline V gene has CDR1 DFQATT and CDR2 SNEGSKA (reference sequence). The CDR3 is 14 amino acids. V dropped 5 bases and J dropped 1; count of bases not matched to a gene: 4.

This clonotype has a count of ten or more. This chain uses TRBV5-1 with TRBJ2-1, with TRBD2 identical over 12 bases. Unmatched junction bases numbered 7, after V lost 4 bases and J lost 5 bases. This CDR3 spans 16 amino acids. Germline CDR1 is SGHRS and CDR2 is YFSETQ. As DNA, the CDR3 is TGCGCCAGCAGCCTCACTAGCGGGGGGTCCAACAATGAGCAGTTCTTC. As protein: CASSLTSGGSNNEQFF. Full variable domain (outside the CDR3, taken from reference TRBV5-1 and TRBJ2-1): KAGVTQTPRYLIKTRGQQVTLSCSPISGHRSVSWYQQTPGQGLQFLFEYFSETQRNKGNFPGRFSGRQFSNSRSEMNVSTLELGDSALYLCASSLTSGGSNNEQFFGPGTRLTVL.

There are a few counts of this clonotype. V gene TRBV9 combines with J gene TRBJ2-3; TRBD1 aligns across 7 bases. J gave up 6 bases and V 0 bases, and 7 bases lay outside the gene matches. Germline-derived CDR1 and CDR2 are SGDLS and YYNGEE. The CDR3 extends over 15 amino acids. This CDR3 is CASSVAPGGSDTQYF. The CDR3 region has the DNA TGTGCCAGCAGCGTAGCCCCAGGGGGATCGGATACGCAGTATTTT. The whole variable domain, filled in from reference TRBV9 and TRBJ2-3, reads DSGVTQTPKHLITATGQRVTLRCSPRSGDLSVYWYQQSLDQGLQFLIQYYNGEERAKGNILERFSAQQFPDLHSELNLSSLELGDSALYFCASSVAPGGSDTQYFGPGTRLTVL.

The V and J genes are TRBV7-2 and TRBJ2-2, with D tentatively TRBD1 (6 bases). V gave up 7 bases and J gave up 1 base, with 10 bases separating them. Looked up from germline, CDR1 is SGHTA and CDR2 is FQGNSA. The CDR3 spans 14 residues. The chain's CDR3 is CASTIQGNTGELFF. The CDR3 DNA sequence: TGTGCCAGCACCATACAGGGGAACACCGGGGAGCTGTTTTTT.

The chain is built from TRBV7-2 and TRBJ2-7; D unresolved. Germline loops: CDR1 SGHTA, CDR2 FQGNSA. V lost 1 base and J 3 bases, leaving 10 bases between the germline ends. The CDR3 spans 14 residues. The CDR3, as DNA: TGTGCCAGCAGCTTAGAGCCCGCAAACTACGAGCAGTACTTC. This sequence encodes CASSLEPANYEQYF.

This clonotype was picked up a small number of times. This chain connects TRBV10-3 to TRBJ2-3; TRBD2 agrees at 8 bases. Germline V gene sequence: CDR1 ENHRY, CDR2 SYGVKD. This CDR3 region has 17 residues. V shed 10 bases and J 2 bases; nucleotides not matched to a gene: 17. CDR3 amino acids: CATHGPVAGRATDTQYF. CDR3 coding DNA: TGTGCCACCCACGGTCCTGTAGCGGGGCGCGCCACAGATACGCAGTATTTT.

V is TRBV10-2 and J is TRBJ1-1; 7 bases align to TRBD1. There are 14 residues in the CDR3. Germline V gene lookup returns CDR1 WSHSY and CDR2 SAAADI. V lost 2 bases, J lost 4 bases, and 4 bases stayed unmatched. This chain's CDR3 is CASSETGAATEAFF. In nucleotides, the CDR3 is TGCGCCAGCAGTGAGACAGGGGCAGCCACTGAAGCTTTCTTT.